A selection of T cell receptor beta chains follows, all from one sample in a study of T cell changes during pregnancy in multiple sclerosis. Sequencing was performed with immunoSEQ multiplex PCR; in TCRdb, only in-frame clones are kept and a portion is missing. The sample includes 65,000 to 95,000 clones, approximately 91% of them seen just once. Sample: peripheral blood, taken before pregnancy. The origin of the receptors is a female donor with multiple sclerosis, enrolled in a pregnancy study. Each CDR3 is given with its conserved first and last residue. The order of the fields is clone size, J gene, V gene, D gene, CDR3 DNA, CDR3 protein. A D gene is named only where the DNA matches it firmly. Size is stated for part of the rows, as once, few or many counts, or as a class when the clone is expanded.

>.|TRBJ2-5|TRBV5-6|TRBD1
TGTGCCAGCAGCTTTTTAACCGGGACAGGGATTCTCTTCACCCAGTACTTC
CASSFLTGTGILFTQYF
>.|TRBJ1-6|TRBV19|.
TGTGCCAGTAGAAACACGGGCGGGTATAATTCACCCCTCCACTTT
CASRNTGGYNSPLHF
>once|TRBJ2-2|TRBV19|.
TGTGCCAGTAGTAACGGCGGGTTTCGGTCCGGGGAGCTGTTTTTT
CASSNGGFRSGELFF
>.|TRBJ2-1|TRBV7-2|TRBD2
TGTGCCAGCAGTCGGGGGGGCCCGGAGAATGAGCAGTTCTTC
CASSRGGPENEQFF
>.|TRBJ2-1|TRBV5-6|.
TGTGCCAGCACAACAGACAACATACTTTACAATGAGCAGTTCTTC
CASTTDNILYNEQFF
>.|TRBJ1-2|TRBV29-1|.
TGCAGCGTTGATTGGCAAATCCATGGCTACACCTTC
CSVDWQIHGYTF
>once|TRBJ1-6|TRBV10-2|.
TGCGCCAGCAGTGAGCCAGGCTATTCACCCCTCCACTTT
CASSEPGYSPLHF
>.|TRBJ2-3|TRBV10-3|TRBD2
TGTGCCATCAGTGAGTCTCAGCTAGCGGGGGGCACAGATACGCAGTATTTT
CAISESQLAGGTDTQYF
>.|TRBJ2-4|TRBV6-5|.
TGTGCCAGCAAGGGGGTGACCAAAAACATTCAGTACTTC
CASKGVTKNIQYF
>.|TRBJ2-5|TRBV28|TRBD2
TGTGCCAGCAGTCTGGGAGGGGAAGCCCAGTACTTC
CASSLGGEAQYF
>many|TRBJ2-7|TRBV28|.
TGTGCCAGCGTGGAGGGTCGGAACCCGGTGGGGGAGCAGTACTTC
CASVEGRNPVGEQYF
>.|TRBJ1-1|TRBV7-3|.
TGTGCCAGCAGCTCCTCGGACAGAGGGGGAGTTGAAGCTTTCTTT
CASSSSDRGGVEAFF
>.|TRBJ1-5|TRBV19|.
TGTGCCAGTAGTATGCCCCAGGGCAATCAGCCCCAGCATTTT
CASSMPQGNQPQHF
>.|TRBJ2-1|TRBV7-6|.
TGTGCCAGCAGCATGATAGACGGGTACAATGAGCAGTTCTTC
CASSMIDGYNEQFF
>.|TRBJ2-1|TRBV7-3|.
TGTGCCAGCAGCTTCCTCCCGGGTCCGTACAATGAGCAGTTCTTC
CASSFLPGPYNEQFF
>.|TRBJ2-1|TRBV12-5|.
TGTGCTAGTGGCCGCTACAATGAGCAGTTCTTC
CASGRYNEQFF
>.|TRBJ2-3|TRBV5-1|.
TGCGCCAGCAGCTTCCAGTCGACAGTTTTATCAGATACGCAGTATTTT
CASSFQSTVLSDTQYF
>.|TRBJ1-4|TRBV5-1|.
TGCGCCAGCAGAATGGACATCCCCGGAAAACTGTTTTTT
CASRMDIPGKLFF
>once|TRBJ2-2|TRBV7-2|.
TGTGCCAGCAGCTTACCCAGGCAATCCGCGAACACCGGGGAGCTGTTTTTT
CASSLPRQSANTGELFF
>.|TRBJ1-3|TRBV30|.
TGTGCCTGGGAGGTGGAGGCCGCCTCTGGAAACACCATATATTTT
CAWEVEAASGNTIYF
>.|TRBJ2-1|TRBV5-1|TRBD1
TGCGCCAGCACCAGGACAGGGGCCGGCAATGAGCAGTTCTTC
CASTRTGAGNEQFF
>.|TRBJ1-4|TRBV28|.
TGTGCCAGCACCGCTGGAGGTGAAAAACTGTTTTTT
CASTAGGEKLFF
>.|TRBJ2-3|TRBV7-9|.
TGTGCCAGCAGCTTATCCACGGGGACAATTCAGACAGATACGCAGTATTTT
CASSLSTGTIQTDTQYF
>.|TRBJ2-3|TRBV19|TRBD2
TGTGCCAGTAGTATCCGGGGGGGACGGTTCAGCACAGATACGCAGTATTTT
CASSIRGGRFSTDTQYF